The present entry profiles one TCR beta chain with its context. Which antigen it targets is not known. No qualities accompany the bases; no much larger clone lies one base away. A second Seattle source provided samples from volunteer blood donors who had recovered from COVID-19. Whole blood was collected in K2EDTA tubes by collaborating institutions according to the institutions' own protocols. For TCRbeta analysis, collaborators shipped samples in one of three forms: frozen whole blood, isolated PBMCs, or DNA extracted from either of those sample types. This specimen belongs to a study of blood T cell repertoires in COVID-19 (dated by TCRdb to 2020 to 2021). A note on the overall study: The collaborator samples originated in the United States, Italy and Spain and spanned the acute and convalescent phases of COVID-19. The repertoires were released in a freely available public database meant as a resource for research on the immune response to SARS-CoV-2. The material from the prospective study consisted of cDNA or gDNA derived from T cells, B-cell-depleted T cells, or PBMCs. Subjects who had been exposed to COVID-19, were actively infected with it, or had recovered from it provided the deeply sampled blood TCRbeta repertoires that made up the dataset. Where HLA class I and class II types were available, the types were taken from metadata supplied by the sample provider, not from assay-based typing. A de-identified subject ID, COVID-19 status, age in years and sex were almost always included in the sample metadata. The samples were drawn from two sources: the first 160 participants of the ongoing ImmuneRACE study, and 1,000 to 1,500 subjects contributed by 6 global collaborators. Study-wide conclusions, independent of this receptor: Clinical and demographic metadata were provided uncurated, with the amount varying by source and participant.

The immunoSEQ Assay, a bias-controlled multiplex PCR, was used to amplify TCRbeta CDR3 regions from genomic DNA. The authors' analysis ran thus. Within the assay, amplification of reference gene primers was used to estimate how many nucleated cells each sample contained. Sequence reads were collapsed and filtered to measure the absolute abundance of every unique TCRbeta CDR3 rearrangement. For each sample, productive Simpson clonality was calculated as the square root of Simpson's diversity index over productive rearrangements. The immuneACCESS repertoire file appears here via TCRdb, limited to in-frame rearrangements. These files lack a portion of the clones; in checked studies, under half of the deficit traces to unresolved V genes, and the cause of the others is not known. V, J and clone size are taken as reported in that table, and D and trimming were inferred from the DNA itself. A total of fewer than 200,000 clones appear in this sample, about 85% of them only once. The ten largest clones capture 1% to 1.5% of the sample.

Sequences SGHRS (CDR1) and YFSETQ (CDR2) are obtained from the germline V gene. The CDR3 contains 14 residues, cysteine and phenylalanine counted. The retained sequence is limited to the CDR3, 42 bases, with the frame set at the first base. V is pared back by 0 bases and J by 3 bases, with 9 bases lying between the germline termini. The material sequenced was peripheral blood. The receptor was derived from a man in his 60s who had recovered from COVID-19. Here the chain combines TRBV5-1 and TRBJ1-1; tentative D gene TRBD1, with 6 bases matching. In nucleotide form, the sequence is TGCGCCAGCAGCTTGGGACAGGACTACACTGAAGCTTTCTTT. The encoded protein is CASSLGQDYTEAFF.